The sequence of this T cell receptor beta chain was determined in a study of blood T cell repertoires in COVID-19. Whole-study context: T cells, B-cell-depleted T cells, or PBMCs supplied cDNA or gDNA.

The method was immunoSEQ multiplex PCR; TCRdb's version includes in-frame clones alone and lacks a portion of them. Of under 300,000 clones listed, more than 85% were seen once; the top ten hold roughly 10%. This study enrolled people aged about 18 to 90 from approximately 25 US geographic areas. Clinical history as reported by participants underpinned cohort assignment. Two negative PCRs, clearance, or symptom resolution were required of recovered Cohort 3 donors. This clonotype was sampled from a man aged 35-49 years who had recovered from COVID-19. Material for sequencing was PBMCs or T cells enriched from blood (not recorded which).

The CDR3 here is CASSNKRGGGTEAFF. CDR3 coding DNA: TGTGCCAGTAGTAACAAACGAGGGGGTGGGACTGAAGCTTTCTTT. This chain connects TRBV19 to TRBJ1-1; D is possibly TRBD1 (6 bases). The V and J ends lost 4 bases and 5 bases respectively, with 17 bases between them. Germline V gene lookup returns CDR1 LNHDA and CDR2 SQIVND (reference sequence). The CDR3 length is 15 residues.